This record covers a single T cell receptor (beta chain). The antigen remains unidentified. The entry originates in a study of cytotoxic CD8 clonotypes in ibrutinib-treated CLL. Study overall: Response samples were taken after a median around 13 months of treatment, range 6 to 36. General observations from the study: Different sampling times were used for sustained-remission and progressing patients.

J gave up 5 bases and V 3 bases, and 4 bases lay outside the gene matches. Germline CDR1 KGHSH, CDR2 LQKENI. The CDR3 consists of 15 residues. TCRdb's table, derived via immunoSEQ multiplex PCR, lists solely in-frame clones and lacks some. The top ten clones hold under 15% of a sample with tens of thousands of clones, around 52% of them seen once. The chain links TRBV18 to TRBJ1-5, with 10 bases matching TRBD1. This material consisted of PBMCs, taken after 12 months of ibrutinib treatment. The TCR sequence derives from a human donor with chronic lymphocytic leukemia. The CDR3 DNA reads as TGTGCCAGCTCACCTGAGACAGGGGGCGATCAGCCCCAGCATTTT. Translation: CASSPETGGDQPQHF.